Listed below are T cell receptor beta chains from one sample, sequenced in a study of blood T cell repertoires in COVID-19. Method: immunoSEQ multiplex PCR; TCRdb's copy keeps in-frame clones and lacks some. This sample has under 200,000 clones, with 70% to 90% found just once. The sample was peripheral blood. The receptors derive from a man aged 60 to 69 who had recovered from COVID-19. Both conserved end residues are part of each CDR3. The D gene is left open where the match is weak. Rows may omit the clone size; those that give it use once, few, many or a size class.

d_gene: NA
abundance: NA
v_gene: TRBV7-8
j_gene: TRBJ1-4
CDR3nt: TGTGCCAGCAGCTTTATGCAGGGCCCTCGGAATGAAAAACTGTTTTTT
CDR3aa: CASSFMQGPRNEKLFF

d_gene: TRBD1
abundance: NA
v_gene: TRBV19
j_gene: TRBJ1-2
CDR3nt: TGTGCCAGTAGTCCCCGGGGACAGGGACTTGGCTACACCTTC
CDR3aa: CASSPRGQGLGYTF

d_gene: NA
abundance: NA
v_gene: TRBV7-2
j_gene: TRBJ2-7
CDR3nt: TGTGCCAGCAGCTTAGCGACACCATCCTACGAGCAGTACTTC
CDR3aa: CASSLATPSYEQYF

d_gene: NA
abundance: NA
v_gene: TRBV29-1
j_gene: TRBJ2-7
CDR3nt: TGCAGCGTTACAGGGTCCTACGAGCAGTACTTC
CDR3aa: CSVTGSYEQYF

d_gene: TRBD1
abundance: NA
v_gene: TRBV5-1
j_gene: TRBJ1-1
CDR3nt: TGCGCCAGCAACGGACAGGAGAACACTGAAGCTTTCTTT
CDR3aa: CASNGQENTEAFF

d_gene: TRBD1
abundance: NA
v_gene: TRBV5-1
j_gene: TRBJ2-5
CDR3nt: TGCGCCAGCAGCGCCTCAGGGTCAACGACAGGGCAAGAGACCCAGTACTTC
CDR3aa: CASSASGSTTGQETQYF

d_gene: NA
abundance: NA
v_gene: TRBV6-6
j_gene: TRBJ2-7
CDR3nt: TGTGCCAGCAGTTATACCGTAGACGAGCAGTACTTC
CDR3aa: CASSYTVDEQYF

d_gene: NA
abundance: NA
v_gene: TRBV7-2
j_gene: TRBJ1-3
CDR3nt: TGTGCCAGCAGCCCTCAGGTGACTGGAAACACCATATATTTT
CDR3aa: CASSPQVTGNTIYF

d_gene: TRBD1
abundance: NA
v_gene: TRBV6-6
j_gene: TRBJ1-1
CDR3nt: TGTGCCAGCAGTCCGAACAGGGGAGACGTGAACACTGAAGCTTTCTTT
CDR3aa: CASSPNRGDVNTEAFF

d_gene: TRBD2
abundance: once
v_gene: TRBV7-2
j_gene: TRBJ2-7
CDR3nt: TGTGCCAGCAGCTTTGACCTGTATCCCGGGACTAGCGATTCTGGCGAGCAGTACTTC
CDR3aa: CASSFDLYPGTSDSGEQYF

d_gene: TRBD2
abundance: NA
v_gene: TRBV7-2
j_gene: TRBJ2-7
CDR3nt: TGTGCCAGCAGCTTAGTAGCGGGGGCTTCCTACGAGCAGTACTTC
CDR3aa: CASSLVAGASYEQYF

d_gene: NA
abundance: few
v_gene: TRBV7-9
j_gene: TRBJ2-5
CDR3nt: TGTGCCAGCCGGGGGGCCGGGGGAGAGACCCAGTACTTC
CDR3aa: CASRGAGGETQYF

d_gene: NA
abundance: NA
v_gene: TRBV27
j_gene: TRBJ1-2
CDR3nt: TGTGCCAGCAGTGCCCCTGGGGCTCCGTATGGCTACACCTTC
CDR3aa: CASSAPGAPYGYTF

d_gene: TRBD1
abundance: few
v_gene: TRBV7-2
j_gene: TRBJ2-2
CDR3nt: TGTGCCAGCAACAGGGGTGGGGCGAACACCGGGGAGCTGTTTTTT
CDR3aa: CASNRGGANTGELFF

d_gene: TRBD1
abundance: NA
v_gene: TRBV27
j_gene: TRBJ1-2
CDR3nt: TGTGCCAGCGGAAAGACAGGGCTGGCGGTGGATGGCTACACCTTC
CDR3aa: CASGKTGLAVDGYTF

d_gene: NA
abundance: NA
v_gene: TRBV12-3/TRBV12-4
j_gene: TRBJ1-2
CDR3nt: TGTGCCAGCACCCTCGGAGGCGCCAGGCTTGGCACCTTC
CDR3aa: CASTLGGARLGTF

d_gene: NA
abundance: NA
v_gene: TRBV7-8
j_gene: TRBJ1-5
CDR3nt: TGTGCCAGCAGCTTAGGAGGTAGGGCAGGGCTCGACCTTTGGGATCAGCCCCAGCATTTT
CDR3aa: CASSLGGRAGLDLWDQPQHF

d_gene: TRBD1
abundance: NA
v_gene: TRBV2
j_gene: TRBJ1-2
CDR3nt: TGTGCCAGCACCCTAGGACAGGGGACGTCCTATGGCTACACCTTC
CDR3aa: CASTLGQGTSYGYTF

d_gene: NA
abundance: NA
v_gene: TRBV7-9
j_gene: TRBJ2-3
CDR3nt: TGTGCCAGCAGCCCTGAGACGGTCAGGGGATTAGGCACGCAGTATTTT
CDR3aa: CASSPETVRGLGTQYF

d_gene: TRBD2
abundance: NA
v_gene: TRBV2
j_gene: TRBJ2-1
CDR3nt: TGTGCCAGCAAGAGCGGGGGGGCCCATGAGCAGTTCTTC
CDR3aa: CASKSGGAHEQFF

d_gene: TRBD1
abundance: NA
v_gene: TRBV27
j_gene: TRBJ1-1
CDR3nt: TGTGCCAGCAGTCGACAGGGGTCCCCGAACACTGAAGCTTTCTTT
CDR3aa: CASSRQGSPNTEAFF

d_gene: NA
abundance: NA
v_gene: TRBV15
j_gene: TRBJ1-2
CDR3nt: TGTGCCACCAGCAGAGATATATATGGCTACACCTTC
CDR3aa: CATSRDIYGYTF